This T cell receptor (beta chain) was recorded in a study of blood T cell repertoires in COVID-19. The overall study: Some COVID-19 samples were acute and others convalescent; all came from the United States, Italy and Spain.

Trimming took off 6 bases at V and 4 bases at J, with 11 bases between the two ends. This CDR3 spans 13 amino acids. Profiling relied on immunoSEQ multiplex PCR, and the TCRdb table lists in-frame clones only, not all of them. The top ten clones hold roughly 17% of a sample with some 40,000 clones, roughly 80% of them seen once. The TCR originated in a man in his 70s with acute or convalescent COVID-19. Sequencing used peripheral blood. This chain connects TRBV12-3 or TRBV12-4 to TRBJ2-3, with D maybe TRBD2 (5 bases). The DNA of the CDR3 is TGTGCCAGCAGCTATGGGGAGCCAGATACGCAGTATTTT. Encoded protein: CASSYGEPDTQYF.